The T cell receptor (beta chain) described here comes from a study of cytomegalovirus exposure and HLA in healthy donors. V was pared by 4 bases and J by 0 bases, with 16 bases between. The germline V gene encodes CDR1 MNHEY and CDR2 SMNVEV (reference sequence). This CDR3 region has 16 residues. Here immunoSEQ multiplex PCR was the method, and the copy in TCRdb shows in-frame clones only, minus some. The sample records more than 60,000 clones, 95% to 97% being singletons. The chain uses TRBV27 and TRBJ2-7; perhaps TRBD2 as D (7 bases). The receptor comes from a woman aged 18-35 years in good health and CMV-seropositive. The sequencing input was PBMCs. The CDR3 DNA reads TGTGCCAGCAGTTCGCGGGCGGGGGCCAGCTCCTACGAGCAGTACTTC. Its translation: CASSSRAGASSYEQYF.